The 14 T cell receptor beta chains given below trace back to one sample, sequenced in a study of T-cell reconstitution after alpha-beta-depleted transplantation in children. Preparing the TCRbeta library involved the use of unique molecular identifiers. A single record per CDR3 protein comes from TCRdb applying MiXCR to the PCR reads. The sample holds some 500,000 distinct CDR3 sequences; approximately 20% are singletons and the top ten take roughly 3.3%. This specimen was PBMCs from the stem cell graft donor, taken from the stem cell graft. Source of these receptors: a human donor who donated a stem cell graft to a child with acute lymphoblastic leukemia.

The V gene is TRBV18, the J gene TRBJ1-1; 7 bases line up with TRBD1. The V gene end was trimmed by 2 bases and the J gene end by 3 bases; junction bases not matched to a gene: 3. The germline V gene has CDR1 KGHSH and CDR2 LQKENI. The CDR3 has 14 amino acids. The DNA for the CDR3 is TGTGCCAGCTCACCAACCCAGGGGGACACTGAAGCTTTCTTT. Its translation is CASSPTQGDTEAFF.

J is TRBJ2-4 and V is TRBV29-1; a possible D gene is TRBD2 (5 bases). This CDR3 comprises 17 residues. Germline V lookup: CDR1 SQVTM, CDR2 ANQGSEA. Between the trimmed V and J ends, which lost 6 bases and 0 bases, there was a span of 21 bases. CDR3 in amino acids: CSVARGCFILAKNIQYF. The CDR3 nucleotides read TGCAGCGTGGCCCGGGGTTGCTTTATCCTAGCCAAAAACATTCAGTACTTC.

The chain is built from TRBV5-1 and TRBJ1-3, with D possibly TRBD1 on 5 matching bases. The germline V gene has CDR1 SGHRS and CDR2 YFSETQ. The CDR3 spans 15 residues. V gave up 3 bases and J gave up 0 bases, with 10 bases separating them. The CDR3 reads CASSSSGGSGNTIYF. The CDR3 DNA follows: TGCGCCAGCAGCTCCAGCGGGGGCTCTGGAAACACCATATATTTT.

This chain uses TRBV5-5 with TRBJ1-6, with D tentatively TRBD1 (5 bases). The germline V and J ends were trimmed by 7 bases and 5 bases, with 13 bases remaining between them. This CDR3 comprises 14 residues. The germline V gene encodes CDR1 SGHKS and CDR2 YYEKEE (reference sequence). DNA for the CDR3: TGTGCCAGCGGATCGACAGTTAATAATTCACCCCTCCACTTT. Translated, it gives CASGSTVNNSPLHF.

V usage is TRBV10-1 and J usage is TRBJ1-1, with a possible D match to TRBD1 (6 bases). V gave up 3 bases and J gave up 8 bases, with 10 bases separating them. This CDR3 is built from 12 residues. The germline gives CDR1 WNHNN, CDR2 SYGVQD (reference sequence). CDR3 DNA: TGCGCCAGCAGTGACGGACAGAGAGAAGCTTTCTTT. As protein: CASSDGQREAFF.

This clonotype has a handful of counts. The genes are TRBV7-2 and TRBJ2-1; D call uncertain. The V end was cut by 1 base, the J end by 9 bases, with 16 bases between. The germline CDR1 and CDR2 sequences are SGHTA and FQGNSA. There are 15 residues in the CDR3. Here the CDR3 DNA reads TGTGCCAGCAGCTTAGTATACCCACTGAAAATTGAGCAGTTCTTC. Its translation: CASSLVYPLKIEQFF.

The chain recombines TRBV3-1 with TRBJ2-1; D may be TRBD2 (6 bases). The CDR3 length is 15 residues. The V and J ends lost 4 bases and 9 bases respectively, with 19 bases between them. The germline V gene encodes CDR1 LGHDT and CDR2 YNNKEL (reference sequence). The CDR3 region has the DNA TGTGCCAGCAGCCCGGCTAGCGCAATTCATCCTGAGCAGTTCTTC. Translated: CASSPASAIHPEQFF.

This clonotype was observed a handful of times. This chain uses TRBV2 with TRBJ2-7, with TRBD1 as a possible D gene (5 bases). Germline-derived CDR1 and CDR2 are SNHLY and FYNNEI. The CDR3 consists of 12 residues. With 8 bases removed from V and 0 bases from J, the gap between germline ends came to 8 bases. The CDR3 DNA is TGTGCCAGCGGACATAACTCCTACGAGCAGTACTTC. Encoded protein: CASGHNSYEQYF.

This clonotype was counted between two and nine times. In DNA form, the CDR3 reads TGCGCCAGCAGCCGCATCACGGACTATGGCTACACCTTC. Its protein product is CASSRITDYGYTF. The chain joins TRBV4-1 to TRBJ1-2; D is unclear. The CDR3 length is 13 residues. The V end was cut by 4 bases, the J end by 3 bases, with 9 bases between. CDR1 MGHRA and CDR2 YSYEKL come from the germline V gene.

The rearrangement joins TRBV5-6 to TRBJ1-1; TRBD1 might be the D (5 bases). Germline V gene data show CDR1 as SGHDT and CDR2 as YYEEEE. CDR3 length equals 15 residues. Trimming shortened V by 2 bases and J by 4 bases, and 15 bases separated the two germline ends. CDR3 region: CASSFGRGSSTEAFF. The CDR3 coding sequence is TGTGCCAGCAGCTTTGGGAGGGGATCGAGCACTGAAGCTTTCTTT.

This clonotype appeared a few times. This chain connects TRBV7-9 to TRBJ2-2, with D possibly TRBD1 on 6 matching bases. From germline, CDR1 is SEHNR and CDR2 FQNEAQ (reference sequence). Trimming removed 10 bases from V and 1 base from J, with 7 bases in between. The CDR3 sequence is 12 residues long. CDR3 residues: CATTGNTGELFF. For the CDR3, the DNA is TGTGCCACGACAGGGAACACCGGGGAGCTGTTTTTT.

This chain uses TRBV20-1 with TRBJ2-1; 7 nucleotides line up with TRBD2. The J segment lost 0 bases and the V segment lost 0 bases, leaving 23 bases of the junction unmatched. This CDR3 is built from 22 residues. Germline CDR1 is DFQATT and CDR2 is SNEGSKA (reference sequence). CDR3 sequence (DNA): TGCAGTGCTAGAGATCATGGGGGAGCTAGCGGAGGTTTCACCGTCTCCTACAATGAGCAGTTCTTC. Translation gives CSARDHGGASGGFTVSYNEQFF.

This clonotype has more than one count but fewer than ten. The rearrangement uses TRBV10-2 and TRBJ1-2; no reliable D call. This CDR3 region has 12 residues. Per the germline V gene, CDR1 is WSHSY and CDR2 is SAAADI. V was cut by 2 bases and J by 8 bases, with 9 bases left in between. CDR3 sequence reads: CASSEGMNGYTF. DNA for the CDR3: TGCGCCAGCAGTGAGGGAATGAACGGCTACACCTTC.

This chain connects TRBV29-1 to TRBJ2-3; weak D call: TRBD2 (6 bases). Germline V CDR1 and CDR2: SQVTM, ANQGSEA. Trimming cost V 3 bases and J 2 bases, with 12 bases left between them. The CDR3 length is 14 residues. CDR3 coding DNA: TGCAGCGTTGAGGGTAGCGGCCCCACAGATACGCAGTATTTT. Its translation: CSVEGSGPTDTQYF.